This TCR beta chain was retrieved from a study of T cell repertoires in cytomegalovirus infection. At the level of the study: Selection of CMV epitopes for the study included recently identified HLA-C-restricted and well-studied HLA-B-restricted ones. Through public TCR beta signatures, both CMV infection and matching HLA type were indicated. Whole-study results and caveats: CMV-specific TCR beta clonotypes restricted by HLA-C were the ones dominating the ex vivo response. Summed frequency of shared TCR beta families picked out CMV carriers who also had the relevant HLA.

With regard to this clonotype: Its antigen is not known.

In germline, CDR1 is MNHNY, CDR2 SVGAGI (reference sequence). V was shortened by 8 bases and J by 0 bases, with 10 bases between the two germline ends. The CDR3 contains 13 residues. TCRdb itself ran the reads through MiXCR, one entry per CDR3 protein. The sample gives some 920,000 distinct CDR3 sequences, approximately 31% of which show up once; over 10% is in the top ten. The specimen was cultured CD8+ T cells from PBMCs, collected from culture after CMV antigen stimulation. This TCR derives from a human donor in good health (CMV status not recorded). Some clones in this sample may be carry-over from other donors' samples. The chain has TRBV6-6 and TRBJ1-1; D gene uncertain. The CDR3 protein is CASCSSVNTEAFF. CDR3 DNA sequence: TGTGCCAGCTGCAGCAGCGTGAACACTGAAGCTTTCTTT.